These 32 T cell receptor beta chains were all obtained from the same sample, sequenced in a study of T-cell memory formation after mild COVID-19. Each CDR3 protein gets one entry after TCRdb re-called the 5' RACE reads with MiXCR. In the table there are approximately 490,000 distinct CDR3 sequences, roughly 22% of which are singletons. Material for sequencing was PBMCs or a T cell subset sorted from them (not recorded which). Receptors originate from an adult woman who had mild COVID-19 (a few samples of this study predate the infection). Cell type and time point are not known.

The rearrangement joins TRBV6-5 to TRBJ1-2; tentative D call: TRBD1 (6 bases). The CDR3 extends over 14 amino acids. The germline V and J ends were trimmed by 4 bases and 6 bases, with 15 bases remaining between them. Germline V CDR1 and CDR2: MNHEY, SVGAGI. The CDR3 sequence is CASSSLDRFHGYTF. CDR3 nucleotide sequence: TGTGCCAGCAGTTCCTTAGACAGGTTCCATGGCTACACCTTC.

This clonotype was seen repeatedly, ten times or more. This rearrangement joins TRBV18 to TRBJ1-2; the D is unclear. The germline gives CDR1 KGHSH, CDR2 LQKENI. The length of the CDR3 is 13 residues. V was shortened by 3 bases and J by 1 base, with 6 bases between the two germline ends. CDR3 protein: CASSPGSNYGYTF. The DNA of the CDR3 is TGTGCCAGCTCACCGGGGAGTAACTATGGCTACACCTTC.

This clonotype was observed a few times. The chain uses TRBV7-9 and TRBJ2-1; 10 bases are shared with TRBD2. The germline gives CDR1 SEHNR, CDR2 FQNEAQ (reference sequence). V was pared by 5 bases and J by 10 bases, with 17 bases of the junction left unmatched. The CDR3 spans 17 residues. DNA of the CDR3: TGTGCCAGCAGCCCTCGGAGGGGAGCGGGGGGGCCGCAGGAGCAGTTCTTC. This sequence encodes CASSPRRGAGGPQEQFF.

J is TRBJ2-1 and V is TRBV3-1; 9 bases agree with TRBD2. The CDR3 sequence is 14 residues long. Losses at the gene ends were 1 base for V and 8 bases for J; bases not matched to a gene: 3. In germline, CDR1 is LGHDT, CDR2 YNNKEL (reference sequence). This chain's CDR3 is CASSQASGNYEQFF. In nucleotides, the CDR3 is TGTGCCAGCAGCCAAGCTAGCGGGAATTATGAGCAGTTCTTC.

Written as DNA, the CDR3 is TGTGCCAGTACAACAGGGGGCTCACCCCTCCACTTT. Encoded protein: CASTTGGSPLHF. The chain is built from TRBV19 and TRBJ1-6; 9 bases line up with TRBD1. The CDR3 totals 12 residues. V shed 7 bases and J 10 bases; nucleotides not matched to a gene: 2. In germline, CDR1 is LNHDA, CDR2 SQIVND (reference sequence). Filled out from reference TRBV19 and TRBJ1-6, the complete variable domain reads DGGITQSPKYLFRKEGQNVTLSCEQNLNHDAMYWYRQDPGQGLRLIYYSQIVNDFQKGDIAEGYSVSREKKESFPLTVTSAQKNPTAFYLCASTTGGSPLHFGNGTRLTVT.

The V and J genes are TRBV5-1 and TRBJ2-1; maybe TRBD1 (6 bases). Germline CDR1 and CDR2: SGHRS and YFSETQ. Trimming cost V 1 base and J 9 bases, with 17 bases left between them. This CDR3 contains 15 residues. The CDR3 loop reads CASSLSPGALIEQFF. The CDR3 DNA reads TGCGCCAGCAGCTTGAGCCCAGGGGCCCTTATTGAGCAGTTCTTC.

This clonotype was counted only a few times. This chain uses TRBV7-9 with TRBJ2-1, with TRBD2 as a possible D gene (5 bases). Germline-derived CDR1 and CDR2 are SEHNR and FQNEAQ (reference sequence). The V end was cut by 4 bases, the J end by 8 bases, with 12 bases between. This CDR3 is 13 amino acids long. CDR3 bases: TGTGCCAGCAGCTCTAGCTCTGGGGATGAGCAGTTCTTC. Translating it yields CASSSSSGDEQFF.

The chain joins TRBV20-1 to TRBJ2-1; D unresolved. Germline V gene lookup returns CDR1 DFQATT and CDR2 SNEGSKA (reference sequence). CDR3 length: 14 amino acids. V was cut by 3 bases and J by 0 bases, with 9 bases left in between. CDR3 in amino acids: CSAREPASYNEQFF. The CDR3 DNA reads as TGCAGTGCTAGGGAACCGGCCTCCTACAATGAGCAGTTCTTC.

The chain uses TRBV7-2 and TRBJ2-7, with a weak D call TRBD1 (5 bases). Trimming removed 0 bases at V and 0 bases at J, with 12 bases between. The CDR3 runs 16 residues. Germline V gene data show CDR1 as SGHTA and CDR2 as FQGNSA. Here the CDR3 reads CASSLAAGPSSYEQYF. For the CDR3, the DNA is TGTGCCAGCAGCTTAGCCGCAGGGCCCAGCTCCTACGAGCAGTACTTC.

Only a few counts were recorded for this clonotype. The chain couples TRBV19 to TRBJ2-1, with 11 bases identical to TRBD2. The length of the CDR3 is 15 residues. The J segment lost 7 bases and the V segment lost 1 base, leaving 3 bases of the junction unmatched. CDR1 is LNHDA, CDR2 SQIVND, per germline (reference sequence). The CDR3 DNA reads as TGTGCCAGTAGTATAGTAGCGGGAGGGCCGAATGAGCAGTTCTTC. Its translation is CASSIVAGGPNEQFF. Using reference TRBV19 and TRBJ2-1 for the parts outside the CDR3, the full variable domain is DGGITQSPKYLFRKEGQNVTLSCEQNLNHDAMYWYRQDPGQGLRLIYYSQIVNDFQKGDIAEGYSVSREKKESFPLTVTSAQKNPTAFYLCASSIVAGGPNEQFFGPGTRLTVL.

This clonotype was detected a few times. The chain combines TRBV6-5 with TRBJ2-2; TRBD1 matches at 7 bases. The CDR3 runs to 15 residues. From germline, CDR1 is MNHEY and CDR2 SVGAGI. Trimming removed 10 bases from V and 8 bases from J; junction bases left unmatched: 16. The CDR3 here is CATRGRSALTGELFF. In DNA, the CDR3 is TGTGCCACCAGGGGGAGAAGCGCCCTTACTGGGGAGCTGTTTTTT.

This rearrangement joins TRBV7-9 to TRBJ1-5, with D uncertain. The CDR3 sequence is 14 residues long. Germline V gives CDR1 SEHNR, CDR2 FQNEAQ (reference sequence). Trimming took off 4 bases at V and 0 bases at J, with 7 bases between the two ends. The chain's CDR3 is CASSSGHSNQPQHF. The CDR3 DNA follows: TGTGCCAGCAGCTCAGGCCATAGCAATCAGCCCCAGCATTTT.

This rearrangement joins TRBV7-9 to TRBJ2-4, with D possibly being TRBD1 (6 bases). V lost 1 base and J 8 bases, leaving 18 bases between the germline ends. In germline, CDR1 is SEHNR, CDR2 FQNEAQ (reference sequence). This CDR3 spans 16 amino acids. The CDR3 DNA reads TGTGCCAGCAGCTTAGGACGCAGGGGATGGTGGGACATTCAGTACTTC. Its translation is CASSLGRRGWWDIQYF.

The chain is built from TRBV27 and TRBJ1-5; no firm D call. Trimming left V 2 bases short and J 6 bases short, with 8 bases between. From germline, CDR1 is MNHEY and CDR2 SMNVEV (reference sequence). CDR3 size: 13 residues. The CDR3 loop reads CASSLGVAQPQHF. In nucleotides, the CDR3 is TGTGCCAGCAGTTTAGGGGTGGCTCAGCCCCAGCATTTT.

There are a few counts of this clonotype. This chain connects TRBV4-1 to TRBJ2-3; D possibly matches TRBD1 or TRBD2 (5 bases each). The germline V and J ends were trimmed by 0 bases and 12 bases, with 22 bases remaining between them. This CDR3 contains 16 residues. CDR1 is MGHRA, CDR2 YSYEKL, per germline. CDR3 sequence (DNA): TGCGCCAGCAGCCAAGACGGCGGGTTGGGGACGTTTCATCAGTATTTT. Translated: CASSQDGGLGTFHQYF.

The J gene is TRBJ1-1, the V gene TRBV6-5; 7 bases fit TRBD1. V gave up 5 bases and J gave up 3 bases; unmatched junction bases: 9. Germline CDR1 and CDR2: MNHEY and SVGAGI. This CDR3 is 15 amino acids long. CDR3 loop: CASSLTDRVDTEAFF. CDR3 nucleotides: TGTGCCAGCAGTCTGACCGACAGGGTGGACACTGAAGCTTTCTTT.

In its sample, this clonotype was seen many times. This chain links TRBV4-1 with TRBJ1-6, with a possible D match to TRBD1 (5 bases). Germline CDR1 reads MGHRA; CDR2 reads YSYEKL. Trimming left V 5 bases short and J 8 bases short, with 16 bases between. The CDR3 consists of 15 residues. The DNA of the CDR3 is TGCGCCAGCAGCTTAAGGGACGGACTATATTCACCCCTCCACTTT. Its translation is CASSLRDGLYSPLHF.

J is TRBJ2-6 and V is TRBV7-8; D is undetermined. V gave up 3 bases and J gave up 0 bases, with 9 bases separating them. The CDR3 has 16 residues. Germline CDR1 and CDR2: SGHVS and FQNEAQ. The CDR3 sequence is CASSFSTRSGANVLTF. The DNA of the CDR3 is TGTGCCAGCAGCTTTAGCACGCGCTCTGGGGCCAACGTCCTGACTTTC.

This clonotype was seen more than once but under ten times. CDR3: CASSPQVYTEAFF. The CDR3 nucleotides read TGTGCCAGCAGCCCTCAGGTATACACTGAAGCTTTCTTT. The V and J genes are TRBV3-1 and TRBJ1-1; D unclear. The CDR3 runs to 13 residues. The germline gives CDR1 LGHDT, CDR2 YNNKEL (reference sequence). Trimming stripped 4 bases from V and 3 bases from J, with 9 bases between.

This clonotype has just a few counts. The chain has TRBV7-2 and TRBJ2-1; possible D gene TRBD2, 5 bases. Trimming removed 0 bases at V and 9 bases at J, with 12 bases between. Germline V gene lookup returns CDR1 SGHTA and CDR2 FQGNSA. CDR3 length: 14 residues. This CDR3 reads CASSLALRGSEQFF. As DNA, the CDR3 is TGTGCCAGCAGCTTAGCTCTCCGGGGTAGTGAGCAGTTCTTC.

The chain is built from TRBV7-2 and TRBJ2-5, with TRBD2 as a possible D gene (5 bases). This CDR3 is 15 amino acids long. The V gene's germline CDR1 is SGHTA and CDR2 FQGNSA. Trimming cost V 5 bases and J 4 bases, with 17 bases left between them. CDR3 nucleotide sequence: TGTGCCAGCAGCCAAGGTGTGGAGGCGGCAGAGACCCAGTACTTC. This codes for CASSQGVEAAETQYF. The full variable domain, with the rest looked up from reference TRBV7-2 and TRBJ2-5, is GAGVSQSPSNKVTEKGKDVELRCDPISGHTALYWYRQSLGQGLEFLIYFQGNSAPDKSGLPSDRFSAERTGGSVSTLTIQRTQQEDSAVYLCASSQGVEAAETQYFGPGTRLLVL.

CDR3 residues: CASSLTSVGELFF. The CDR3 DNA reads as TGTGCCAGCAGCTTAACTAGCGTTGGGGAGCTGTTTTTT. The chain links TRBV11-2 to TRBJ2-2; TRBD2 matches at 7 bases. The CDR3 loop spans 13 amino acids. Germline assignment: CDR1 SGHAT and CDR2 FQNNGV. V dropped 2 bases and J dropped 8; count of bases not matched to a gene: 2.

The table lists this clonotype with a few counts. The CDR3 here is CASRGLAENTGELFF. CDR3 DNA sequence: TGCGCCAGCAGGGGACTAGCGGAAAACACCGGGGAGCTGTTTTTT. The V and J genes are TRBV5-1 and TRBJ2-2, with TRBD2 matching 11 bases. J lost 2 bases, V lost 5 bases, and 2 bases had no gene match. Germline lookup yields CDR1 SGHRS and CDR2 YFSETQ. The CDR3 has 15 amino acids. The full variable domain, its missing parts supplied by reference TRBV5-1 and TRBJ2-2, is KAGVTQTPRYLIKTRGQQVTLSCSPISGHRSVSWYQQTPGQGLQFLFEYFSETQRNKGNFPGRFSGRQFSNSRSEMNVSTLELGDSALYLCASRGLAENTGELFFGEGSRLTVL.

The chain joins TRBV5-1 to TRBJ2-6; D call uncertain. This CDR3 region has 15 residues. Germline CDR1 and CDR2: SGHRS and YFSETQ. V was shortened by 2 bases and J by 1 base, with 7 bases between the two germline ends. The CDR3 sequence is CASSFETSGANVLTF. The CDR3 nucleotides read TGCGCCAGCAGCTTCGAGACATCTGGGGCCAACGTCCTGACTTTC.

This clonotype occurred a few times. CDR3 in DNA: TGTGCCAGCAGCAGCGAACGACAGGGGAGGACTGAAGCTTTCTTT. This codes for CASSSERQGRTEAFF. The rearrangement links TRBV5-4 to TRBJ1-1; 8 nucleotides agree with TRBD1. V was clipped by 4 bases and J by 5 bases; unmatched bases: 10. The CDR3 loop spans 15 amino acids. Germline V CDR1 and CDR2: SGHNT, YYREEE (reference sequence). The variable domain in full, completed from reference TRBV5-4 and TRBJ1-1, reads ETGVTQSPTHLIKTRGQQVTLRCSSQSGHNTVSWYQQALGQGPQFIFQYYREEENGRGNFPPRFSGLQFPNYSSELNVNALELDDSALYLCASSSERQGRTEAFFGQGTRLTVV.

The chain employs TRBV29-1 and TRBJ1-2; D is possibly TRBD1 (6 bases). Germline V lookup: CDR1 SQVTM, CDR2 ANQGSEA. Trimming cost V 4 bases and J 7 bases, with 10 bases left between them. The CDR3 totals 11 residues. As DNA, the CDR3 is TGCAGCGTTGCCAGGGGAGGTGGCTACACCTTC. The encoded protein is CSVARGGGYTF.

This clonotype showed up just a few times. The chain uses TRBV9 and TRBJ1-1; 7 bases match TRBD1. V trimming: 4 bases; J trimming: 1 base; junction bases outside the gene matches: 7. This CDR3 region has 15 residues. CDR1 and CDR2 from the germline V gene are SGDLS and YYNGEE. CDR3 sequence: CASSPAGTENTEAFF. For the CDR3, the DNA is TGTGCCAGCAGCCCCGCCGGGACAGAGAACACTGAAGCTTTCTTT.

The chain couples TRBV5-5 to TRBJ2-2; a possible D gene is TRBD2 (5 bases). Trimming cost V 4 bases and J 0 bases, with 13 bases left between them. Looked up from germline, CDR1 is SGHKS and CDR2 is YYEKEE (reference sequence). The CDR3 covers 16 residues. CDR3: CASSGRRYANTGELFF. The CDR3 coding sequence is TGTGCCAGCAGCGGGAGACGGTACGCGAACACCGGGGAGCTGTTTTTT.

The chain joins TRBV12-3 or TRBV12-4 to TRBJ1-5; D gene unclear. V lost 5 bases to trimming and J lost 3 bases, with 17 bases between them. The CDR3 consists of 16 residues. CDR3 DNA sequence: TGTGCCAGCAGTCGGTTGTCCCCACGATACAATCAGCCCCAGCATTTT. Protein sequence: CASSRLSPRYNQPQHF.

This clonotype was counted once. The chain carries TRBV12-3 or TRBV12-4 and TRBJ1-5, with D tentatively TRBD1 (5 bases). The length of the CDR3 is 16 residues. Trimming shortened V by 3 bases and J by 3 bases, and 15 bases separated the two germline ends. The CDR3 sequence is CASSLNPAGLNQPQHF. The DNA of the CDR3 is TGTGCCAGCAGTTTGAACCCCGCGGGGCTCAATCAGCCCCAGCATTTT.

This sequence joins TRBV5-5 and TRBJ2-1; 9 bases map to TRBD2. The trim removed 3 bases at V and 5 bases at J, leaving 9 bases unmatched. Germline loops: CDR1 SGHKS, CDR2 YYEKEE (reference sequence). This CDR3 has 16 amino acids. For the CDR3, the DNA is TGTGCCAGCAGCTCCGTGCGGGAGGGCCAGGACAATGAGCAGTTCTTC. Its translation: CASSSVREGQDNEQFF.

This clonotype has only a few counts. The chain combines TRBV27 with TRBJ1-5; 10 bases are a match to TRBD1. CDR1 is MNHEY, CDR2 SMNVEV, per germline (reference sequence). This CDR3 region has 14 residues. Trimming removed 6 bases from V and 7 bases from J; junction bases left unmatched: 6. CDR3 in DNA: TGTGCCAGCAGACCCGGGACAGGGGCCCAGCCCCAGCATTTT. Translated: CASRPGTGAQPQHF.